The rows below give T cell receptor beta chains drawn from one sample of a study of T cells in Graves' hyperthyroidism and ophthalmopathy. TCRdb passed the multiplex PCR reads through MiXCR, listing each CDR3 protein once. The data show hundreds of thousands of distinct CDR3 sequences, with less than 15% seen just once and 10% held by the top ten. Material: blood. The receptors stem from a woman aged 18-35 years with Graves' hyperthyroidism. Each CDR3 is given with its conserved first and last residue. The D gene is left open where the match is weak. Clone size is given for some rows only: seen once, a few or many times, or a class if the clone is expanded.

D: TRBD2; V: TRBV15; J: TRBJ2-7; size: .; CDR3: CATSRDPAGGLPGYEQYF; DNA: TGTGCCACCAGCAGAGACCCCGCGGGAGGGCTCCCAGGCTACGAGCAGTACTTC
D: .; V: TRBV13; J: TRBJ2-1; size: .; CDR3: CASPLGDEQFF; DNA: TGTGCCAGCCCCCTAGGGGATGAGCAGTTCTTC
D: TRBD2; V: TRBV6-5; J: TRBJ2-3; size: .; CDR3: CASSYSGLAVSSTDTQYF; DNA: TGTGCCAGCAGTTACTCCGGACTAGCGGTGTCTAGCACAGATACGCAGTATTTT
D: .; V: TRBV18; J: TRBJ2-3; size: .; CDR3: CASSPNGQLLTDTQYF; DNA: TGTGCCAGCTCACCTAACGGACAGCTCCTCACAGATACGCAGTATTTT
D: TRBD1; V: TRBV12-3/TRBV12-4; J: TRBJ1-5; size: .; CDR3: CASRPDRCNQPQHF; DNA: TGTGCCAGCCGACCGGACAGGTGCAATCAGCCCCAGCATTTT
D: .; V: TRBV3-1; J: TRBJ1-1; size: many; CDR3: CASSPGPGIDTEAFF; DNA: TGTGCCAGCAGCCCGGGGCCCGGGATCGACACTGAAGCTTTCTTT
D: .; V: TRBV11-3; J: TRBJ2-7; size: many; CDR3: CASGWIGSYEQYF; DNA: TGTGCCAGTGGGTGGATCGGGTCCTACGAGCAGTACTTC
D: TRBD2; V: TRBV6-1; J: TRBJ2-2; size: many; CDR3: CASSLTSGNTGELFF; DNA: TGTGCCAGCAGCCTGACTAGCGGGAACACCGGGGAGCTGTTTTTT
D: .; V: TRBV2; J: TRBJ2-5; size: many; CDR3: CASSEAATRRTQETQYF; DNA: TGTGCCAGCAGTGAAGCGGCAACCCGGAGGACCCAAGAGACCCAGTACTTC
D: .; V: TRBV3-1; J: TRBJ2-3; size: many; CDR3: CASSQGGDKGTDTQYF; DNA: TGTGCCAGCAGCCAAGGGGGGGACAAGGGTACAGATACGCAGTATTTT
D: .; V: TRBV20-1; J: TRBJ2-3; size: .; CDR3: CSATGERSRFTDTQYF; DNA: TGCAGTGCTACAGGGGAGCGGAGCCGTTTCACAGATACGCAGTATTTT
D: TRBD2; V: TRBV7-9; J: TRBJ2-5; size: many; CDR3: CASSPMLGGYQETQYF; DNA: TGTGCCAGCAGCCCCATGCTGGGGGGGTACCAAGAGACCCAGTACTTC
D: .; V: TRBV6-9; J: TRBJ2-1; size: once; CDR3: CASSLDPGRETFEQFF; DNA: TGTGCCAGCAGTTTGGACCCGGGGCGGGAAACTTTCGAGCAGTTCTTC
D: TRBD2; V: TRBV19; J: TRBJ2-1; size: .; CDR3: CASSPILAGEVGEQFF; DNA: TGTGCCAGTAGTCCCATACTAGCGGGAGAGGTTGGTGAGCAGTTCTTC
D: .; V: TRBV20-1; J: TRBJ2-7; size: .; CDR3: CSAREVNEQYF; DNA: TGCAGTGCTAGAGAGGTTAACGAGCAGTACTTC
D: .; V: TRBV2; J: TRBJ1-5; size: many; CDR3: CASSEWPSRANQPQHF; DNA: TGTGCCAGCAGTGAATGGCCCAGCAGGGCCAATCAGCCCCAGCATTTT
D: TRBD1; V: TRBV2; J: TRBJ1-5; size: few; CDR3: CASSSERTGRGAYGNQPQHF; DNA: TGTGCCAGCAGCAGCGAACGGACAGGGCGGGGGGCATATGGCAATCAGCCCCAGCATTTT
D: .; V: TRBV3-1; J: TRBJ1-1; size: many; CDR3: CASSRSPQFWAEAFF; DNA: TGTGCCAGCAGCCGCTCGCCACAGTTTTGGGCTGAAGCTTTCTTT
D: TRBD1; V: TRBV19; J: TRBJ2-7; size: many; CDR3: CASSTRGTGAYEQYF; DNA: TGTGCCAGTAGTACCCGCGGGACAGGGGCCTACGAGCAGTACTTC
D: TRBD2; V: TRBV6-1; J: TRBJ2-2; size: .; CDR3: CASSPRDYNTGELFF; DNA: TGTGCCAGCAGTCCCCGGGACTACAACACCGGGGAGCTGTTTTTT
D: .; V: TRBV20-1; J: TRBJ2-5; size: many; CDR3: CSARLAEETQYF; DNA: TGCAGTGCTAGATTAGCAGAAGAGACCCAGTACTTC
D: TRBD1; V: TRBV28; J: TRBJ2-1; size: few; CDR3: CASRTDRAGNEQFF; DNA: TGTGCCAGCAGAACGGACAGGGCTGGCAATGAGCAGTTCTTC
D: TRBD1; V: TRBV3-1; J: TRBJ1-2; size: many; CDR3: CASSQPKTGMYGYTF; DNA: TGTGCCAGCAGCCAACCTAAGACAGGGATGTATGGCTACACCTTC
D: TRBD1; V: TRBV6-1; J: TRBJ1-5; size: few; CDR3: CASRPGQGIGNQPQHF; DNA: TGTGCCAGCAGACCTGGACAGGGCATTGGCAATCAGCCCCAGCATTTT
D: .; V: TRBV28; J: TRBJ2-1; size: few; CDR3: CASRTSFNEQFF; DNA: TGTGCCAGCCGGACTTCCTTCAATGAGCAGTTCTTC
D: TRBD1; V: TRBV7-9; J: TRBJ2-3; size: many; CDR3: CASSGQGVVTDTQYF; DNA: TGTGCCAGCAGCGGACAGGGGGTGGTGACAGATACGCAGTATTTT
D: .; V: TRBV5-8; J: TRBJ2-7; size: many; CDR3: CASSLEGERDSYEQYF; DNA: TGTGCCAGCAGCTTGGAGGGGGAGCGGGATTCCTACGAGCAGTACTTC
D: TRBD1; V: TRBV19; J: TRBJ2-7; size: .; CDR3: CASASGTEPYEQYF; DNA: TGTGCCAGCGCCTCCGGGACAGAGCCCTACGAGCAGTACTTC
D: .; V: TRBV9; J: TRBJ1-4; size: .; CDR3: CASSPLGEGPTNEKLFF; DNA: TGTGCCAGCAGCCCCCTGGGTGAGGGGCCAACTAATGAAAAACTGTTTTTT
D: TRBD1; V: TRBV5-1; J: TRBJ1-2; size: many; CDR3: CASSETGGVIGYTF; DNA: TGCGCCAGCAGCGAGACAGGGGGCGTTATTGGCTACACCTTC
D: TRBD1; V: TRBV10-3; J: TRBJ2-2; size: .; CDR3: CAISDRDRASWAGELFF; DNA: TGTGCCATCAGCGACCGGGACAGGGCGTCTTGGGCCGGGGAGCTGTTTTTT
D: TRBD1; V: TRBV5-1; J: TRBJ2-5; size: many; CDR3: CASSLITQGTETQYF; DNA: TGCGCCAGCAGCTTAATAACACAGGGGACGGAGACCCAGTACTTC
D: TRBD1; V: TRBV13; J: TRBJ1-3; size: few; CDR3: CASSYRGGSSGNTIYF; DNA: TGTGCCAGCAGCTACAGGGGAGGAAGCTCTGGAAACACCATATATTTT
D: TRBD2; V: TRBV3-1; J: TRBJ2-1; size: many; CDR3: CASSQELAGDGEQFF; DNA: TGTGCCAGCAGCCAAGAACTAGCGGGAGATGGTGAGCAGTTCTTC
D: TRBD2; V: TRBV2; J: TRBJ2-5; size: .; CDR3: CASSGRGRYETQYF; DNA: TGTGCCAGCTCGGGGCGGGGGAGGTACGAGACCCAGTACTTC
D: .; V: TRBV7-9; J: TRBJ2-1; size: .; CDR3: CASSPELLEQFF; DNA: TGTGCCAGCAGCCCAGAGCTGCTCGAGCAGTTCTTC
D: .; V: TRBV6-2/TRBV6-3; J: TRBJ2-1; size: few; CDR3: CASLASWGNEQFF; DNA: TGTGCCAGCCTAGCTAGCTGGGGGAATGAGCAGTTCTTC
D: .; V: TRBV6-8; J: TRBJ2-2; size: many; CDR3: CASSYCKQSQNVNTGELFF; DNA: TGTGCCAGCAGTTACTGCAAACAGAGCCAAAACGTGAACACCGGGGAGCTGTTTTTT
D: TRBD2; V: TRBV2; J: TRBJ2-7; size: many; CDR3: CASRVGTSGRTYEQYF; DNA: TGTGCCAGCAGGGTAGGGACTAGCGGGAGGACCTACGAGCAGTACTTC
D: .; V: TRBV30; J: TRBJ1-6; size: few; CDR3: CAFRRGDSPLHF; DNA: TGTGCCTTCAGGAGGGGGGATTCACCCCTCCACTTT
D: TRBD1; V: TRBV2; J: TRBJ1-2; size: many; CDR3: CASSVVTGGFYGYTF; DNA: TGTGCCAGCAGTGTTGTAACAGGGGGCTTCTATGGCTACACCTTC
D: .; V: TRBV30; J: TRBJ2-3; size: .; CDR3: CAWSVGSGSTDTQYF; DNA: TGTGCCTGGAGTGTAGGTAGCGGAAGCACAGATACGCAGTATTTT
D: .; V: TRBV28; J: TRBJ1-1; size: few; CDR3: CASSPYLESTEAFF; DNA: TGTGCCAGCAGTCCCTACCTAGAGAGCACTGAAGCTTTCTTT
D: TRBD1; V: TRBV20-1; J: TRBJ2-1; size: many; CDR3: CSAIGTTGGDEQFF; DNA: TGCAGTGCCATAGGGACGACAGGGGGCGATGAGCAGTTCTTC